The 5 T cell receptor beta chains given below trace back to one sample, sequenced in a study of shared clonotypes between healthy human individuals. Sequenced by immunoSEQ multiplex PCR; TCRdb stores in-frame clones only, minus some. The sample has hundreds of thousands of clones; around 67% are singletons. The sample comprised memory CD4+ T cells sorted from blood. As to subset: CD45RA-negative fraction. The receptors stem from a woman under 40 in good health.

The rearrangement links TRBV4-1 to TRBJ2-7; D gene ambiguous. Germline loops: CDR1 MGHRA, CDR2 YSYEKL. The CDR3 sequence is 14 residues long. Trimming took 0 bases from V and 6 from J, leaving 12 bases between them. CDR3 DNA sequence: TGCGCCAGCAGCCAAGAGAGACTGCTTAGCGAGCAGTACTTC. Protein product: CASSQERLLSEQYF.

This sequence joins TRBV28 and TRBJ1-1; 7 bases map to TRBD1. The CDR3 runs 15 residues. CDR1 and CDR2 (germline): MDHEN, SYDVKM. Trimming removed 6 bases from V and 5 bases from J; junction bases left unmatched: 12. Here the CDR3 reads CASSYGGQPRTEAFF. In DNA, the CDR3 is TGTGCCAGCAGCTACGGGGGACAGCCGAGAACTGAAGCTTTCTTT.

This rearrangement joins TRBV2 to TRBJ1-3; TRBD1 matches 7 bases. CDR1 and CDR2 (germline): SNHLY, FYNNEI. The length of the CDR3 is 15 residues. Trimming at V came to 6 bases and at J to 2 bases, leaving 7 bases not matched to a gene. CDR3 nucleotide sequence: TGTGCCAGCAGCGCGGACAGGTATACTGGAAACACCATATATTTT. This encodes CASSADRYTGNTIYF.

This clone was observed a handful of times. V gene TRBV28 combines with J gene TRBJ2-7; tentative D call: TRBD2 (8 bases). CDR1 MDHEN and CDR2 SYDVKM come from the germline V gene. CDR3 length: 12 residues. Trimming cost V 10 bases and J 6 bases, with 16 bases left between them. The CDR3 spells CATGRGLLEQYF. The CDR3 DNA reads TGTGCCACCGGGAGGGGGCTACTCGAGCAGTACTTC.

The genes are TRBV5-4 and TRBJ2-2; D may be TRBD1 or TRBD2 (6 bases each). V lost 4 bases to trimming and J lost 4 bases, with 20 bases between them. Germline CDR1 is SGHNT and CDR2 is YYREEE (reference sequence). The length of the CDR3 is 17 residues. This CDR3 reads CASSGVGGGQGTGELFF. CDR3 DNA: TGTGCCAGCAGCGGCGTCGGTGGGGGGCAGGGCACCGGGGAGCTGTTTTTT. The complete variable domain, with remaining parts taken from reference TRBV5-4 and TRBJ2-2, reads ETGVTQSPTHLIKTRGQQVTLRCSSQSGHNTVSWYQQALGQGPQFIFQYYREEENGRGNFPPRFSGLQFPNYSSELNVNALELDDSALYLCASSGVGGGQGTGELFFGEGSRLTVL.